This is a list of T cell receptor beta chains from one sample in a study of cytomegalovirus exposure and HLA in healthy donors. The assay was immunoSEQ multiplex PCR, and TCRdb's table has in-frame clones only and misses some. The repertoire consists of about 150,000 clones, with over 70% occurring once and the leading ten covering roughly 1.6%. Input material: PBMCs. These receptors were obtained from a woman in her thirties or forties in good health and CMV-seronegative. Both conserved end residues are part of each CDR3. The order of the fields is D gene, clone size, V gene, J gene, CDR3 protein, CDR3 DNA. The D gene is left open where the match is weak. Some rows mark clone size as missing; the rest say once, few, many or name a class of expanded clone.

d_call: .; clone_size: .; v_call: TRBV7-9; j_call: TRBJ2-7; cdr3_aa: CSSRGGDRYEQYF; cdr3_nt: TGTTCCAGCAGGGGGGGTGATCGATACGAGCAGTACTTC
d_call: TRBD1; clone_size: .; v_call: TRBV5-1; j_call: TRBJ2-7; cdr3_aa: CASKQGAGNYEQYF; cdr3_nt: TGCGCCAGCAAACAGGGGGCGGGGAACTACGAGCAGTACTTC
d_call: .; clone_size: .; v_call: TRBV2; j_call: TRBJ2-3; cdr3_aa: CASLARQGGGRLYF; cdr3_nt: TGTGCCAGTCTCGCGAGGCAGGGAGGAGGTCGGCTGTATTTT
d_call: TRBD1; clone_size: .; v_call: TRBV5-1; j_call: TRBJ1-2; cdr3_aa: CASSAGQDNWGYTF; cdr3_nt: TGCGCCAGCAGCGCGGGACAGGATAACTGGGGCTACACCTTC
d_call: TRBD1; clone_size: once; v_call: TRBV7-9; j_call: TRBJ1-5; cdr3_aa: CSSSLAQTGGNQPQHF; cdr3_nt: TGTTCCAGCAGCTTAGCGCAGACAGGGGGGAATCAGCCCCAGCATTTT
d_call: TRBD1; clone_size: once; v_call: TRBV30; j_call: TRBJ1-1; cdr3_aa: CAWLRGANTEAFF; cdr3_nt: TGTGCCTGGCTCAGGGGGGCGAACACTGAAGCTTTCTTT
d_call: .; clone_size: .; v_call: TRBV10-3; j_call: TRBJ1-3; cdr3_aa: CAISERQGNTIYF; cdr3_nt: TGTGCCATCAGTGAGAGACAGGGAAACACCATATATTTT
d_call: TRBD2; clone_size: .; v_call: TRBV30; j_call: TRBJ2-5; cdr3_aa: CAWSVWRELHAETQYF; cdr3_nt: TGTGCCTGGAGTGTGTGGCGGGAGTTACACGCAGAGACCCAGTACTTC
d_call: .; clone_size: few; v_call: TRBV29-1; j_call: TRBJ1-2; cdr3_aa: CSVSRGQNYGYTF; cdr3_nt: TGCAGCGTGTCCAGGGGCCAGAACTATGGCTACACCTTC
d_call: TRBD2; clone_size: .; v_call: TRBV10-1; j_call: TRBJ2-1; cdr3_aa: CASSESGGAEQFF; cdr3_nt: TGCGCCAGCAGTGAGAGCGGGGGGGCTGAGCAGTTCTTC
d_call: .; clone_size: .; v_call: TRBV5-1; j_call: TRBJ2-7; cdr3_aa: CASSLTGKGSYEQYF; cdr3_nt: TGCGCCAGCAGCTTGACAGGGAAGGGCTCCTACGAGCAGTACTTC
d_call: .; clone_size: .; v_call: TRBV6-1; j_call: TRBJ2-5; cdr3_aa: CASSEEQVVTQYF; cdr3_nt: TGTGCCAGCAGTGAAGAACAGGTGGTGACCCAGTACTTC
d_call: TRBD2; clone_size: .; v_call: TRBV6-5; j_call: TRBJ2-7; cdr3_aa: CASSDRTSRYEQYF; cdr3_nt: TGTGCCAGCAGTGATCGGACTAGCCGGTACGAGCAGTACTTC
d_call: TRBD1; clone_size: .; v_call: TRBV28; j_call: TRBJ1-5; cdr3_aa: CASIIGQGRWPQHF; cdr3_nt: TGTGCCAGCATCATCGGACAGGGCCGGTGGCCCCAGCATTTT
d_call: TRBD2; clone_size: few; v_call: TRBV7-8; j_call: TRBJ2-3; cdr3_aa: CASNPGLAIDTQYF; cdr3_nt: TGTGCCAGCAACCCGGGACTAGCGATAGATACGCAGTATTTT
d_call: TRBD1; clone_size: .; v_call: TRBV19; j_call: TRBJ1-5; cdr3_aa: CASRNRGQFEPQHF; cdr3_nt: TGTGCCAGTAGGAATAGGGGGCAGTTTGAGCCCCAGCATTTT
d_call: .; clone_size: few; v_call: TRBV15; j_call: TRBJ1-5; cdr3_aa: CATSSRQVNQPQHF; cdr3_nt: TGTGCCACCAGCAGTAGACAGGTCAATCAGCCCCAGCATTTT
d_call: TRBD1; clone_size: .; v_call: TRBV5-1; j_call: TRBJ1-2; cdr3_aa: CASSLEGQGVGGYTF; cdr3_nt: TGCGCCAGCAGCTTGGAGGGACAGGGAGTGGGAGGCTACACCTTC
d_call: .; clone_size: once; v_call: TRBV5-1; j_call: TRBJ1-5; cdr3_aa: CASSERVDQPQHF; cdr3_nt: TGCGCCAGCAGCGAACGCGTGGATCAGCCCCAGCATTTT
d_call: TRBD2; clone_size: .; v_call: TRBV6-1; j_call: TRBJ2-1; cdr3_aa: CASSEGVAGGLGLFF; cdr3_nt: TGTGCCAGCAGTGAAGGGGTAGCGGGAGGGCTAGGTTTGTTCTTC
d_call: TRBD2; clone_size: .; v_call: TRBV15; j_call: TRBJ2-5; cdr3_aa: CATGTLAGMETQYF; cdr3_nt: TGTGCCACCGGAACTTTAGCGGGGATGGAGACCCAGTACTTC
d_call: .; clone_size: .; v_call: TRBV7-8; j_call: TRBJ1-2; cdr3_aa: CASSASRQGTNYGYTF; cdr3_nt: TGTGCCAGCAGCGCGAGTAGGCAGGGCACTAACTATGGCTACACCTTC
d_call: TRBD1; clone_size: once; v_call: TRBV7-2; j_call: TRBJ2-7; cdr3_aa: CASSHRQGSYEQYF; cdr3_nt: TGTGCCAGCAGCCATAGACAGGGTAGCTACGAGCAGTACTTC
d_call: .; clone_size: .; v_call: TRBV2; j_call: TRBJ2-1; cdr3_aa: CASKPQGWDEQFF; cdr3_nt: TGTGCCAGCAAGCCACAGGGTTGGGATGAGCAGTTCTTC
d_call: TRBD1; clone_size: .; v_call: TRBV7-9; j_call: TRBJ2-2; cdr3_aa: CASSSDFGTGFTGELFF; cdr3_nt: TGTGCCAGCAGCTCGGATTTCGGGACAGGGTTCACCGGGGAGCTGTTTTTT
d_call: .; clone_size: .; v_call: TRBV7-8; j_call: TRBJ1-4; cdr3_aa: CASSLQGQGYGKLFF; cdr3_nt: TGTGCCAGCAGCCTTCAGGGCCAGGGGTATGGAAAACTGTTTTTT
d_call: TRBD1; clone_size: few; v_call: TRBV5-1; j_call: TRBJ2-7; cdr3_aa: CASSLVTGGGEQYF; cdr3_nt: TGCGCCAGCAGCTTGGTGACAGGGGGCGGGGAGCAGTACTTC
d_call: .; clone_size: .; v_call: TRBV5-1; j_call: TRBJ2-5; cdr3_aa: CASSLVNSQETQYF; cdr3_nt: TGCGCCAGCAGCTTGGTAAACAGCCAAGAGACCCAGTACTTC
d_call: .; clone_size: .; v_call: TRBV9; j_call: TRBJ1-5; cdr3_aa: CASSVGQTNQPQHF; cdr3_nt: TGTGCCAGCAGCGTAGGTCAGACAAATCAGCCCCAGCATTTT
d_call: TRBD1; clone_size: .; v_call: TRBV7-9; j_call: TRBJ1-1; cdr3_aa: CSSSPGQGLANTEAFF; cdr3_nt: TGTTCCAGCAGCCCGGGACAGGGCCTGGCGAACACTGAAGCTTTCTTT
d_call: .; clone_size: .; v_call: TRBV5-1; j_call: TRBJ1-3; cdr3_aa: CASSGGGGSGNTIYF; cdr3_nt: TGCGCCAGCAGCGGGGGCGGTGGCTCTGGAAACACCATATATTTT
d_call: TRBD2; clone_size: .; v_call: TRBV13; j_call: TRBJ2-2; cdr3_aa: CASSDHGLAGSTGELFF; cdr3_nt: TGTGCCAGCAGCGATCACGGACTAGCGGGGAGCACCGGGGAGCTGTTTTTT
d_call: .; clone_size: few; v_call: TRBV7-9; j_call: TRBJ1-1; cdr3_aa: CASSLGGLITEAFF; cdr3_nt: TGTGCCAGCAGCTTAGGGGGACTGATCACTGAAGCTTTCTTT